Each of the 3 T cell receptor beta chains below was sequenced from the same sample in a study of T cells in Graves' hyperthyroidism and ophthalmopathy. It was RNA transcripts that yielded the amplified TCR beta CDR3 regions. RT-PCR in the first round (using the HTBI primer set) targeted the TCR CDR3. MiXCR was run by TCRdb on the multiplex PCR reads, yielding one entry per CDR3 protein. This sample yields some 690,000 distinct CDR3 sequences, of which 15% to 20% are seen a single time; about 14% belongs to the top ten. The specimen sequenced was blood. The receptors shown here come from a man aged 45-60 years with Graves' hyperthyroidism.

This clonotype was seen many times. V gene TRBV3-1 combines with J gene TRBJ2-3; either TRBD1 or TRBD2 may fit D (5 bases each). Trimming shortened V by 4 bases and J by 2 bases, and 13 bases separated the two germline ends. The CDR3 runs 15 residues. Germline values: CDR1 LGHDT, CDR2 YNNKEL (reference sequence). The CDR3 DNA reads TGTGCCAGCAGCCTCATCCGGGACGACACAGATACGCAGTATTTT. It is translated as CASSLIRDDTDTQYF.

At least ten counts were recorded for this clonotype. This chain uses TRBV28 with TRBJ2-7; D call uncertain. The CDR3 totals 11 residues. CDR1 and CDR2 from the germline V gene are MDHEN and SYDVKM. Trimming took off 5 bases at V and 4 bases at J, with 6 bases between the two ends. The chain's CDR3 is CASSLRYEQYF. The CDR3 DNA reads TGTGCCAGCAGTCTCCGGTACGAGCAGTACTTC.

In its sample, this clonotype was seen many times. The rearrangement joins TRBV6-1 to TRBJ2-1, with 7 nucleotides matching TRBD1. V lost 2 bases to trimming and J lost 6 bases; unmatched junction nucleotides: 7. CDR3 length equals 15 residues. Germline V gene lookup returns CDR1 MNHNS and CDR2 SASEGT. CDR3 in amino acids: CASSETGVGVNEQFF. The CDR3 DNA reads TGTGCCAGCAGTGAAACAGGGGTCGGGGTCAATGAGCAGTTCTTC.